Given below is one T cell receptor (beta chain) in context. This sample was taken from a study of cytomegalovirus exposure and HLA in healthy donors. The CDR3 totals 15 residues. V lost 5 bases and J lost 1; bases outside the gene matches: 4. Germline CDR1 and CDR2: LNHDA and SQIVND (reference sequence). The protocol was immunoSEQ multiplex PCR, while the TCRdb copy is restricted to in-frame clones and leaves out a portion. This table holds about 120,000 clones, under 90% found once. The clonotype was recovered from a woman under 40 in good health and CMV-seronegative. The J gene is TRBJ2-7, the V gene TRBV19, with 11 bases lining up with TRBD2. Sample: PBMCs. Here the CDR3 reads CASSLRTSGSYEQYF. CDR3 nucleotides: TGTGCCAGTAGTCTTAGGACTAGCGGGTCCTACGAGCAGTACTTC.